This is a list of T cell receptor beta chains from one sample in a study of shared clonotypes between healthy human individuals. Sequenced by immunoSEQ multiplex PCR; TCRdb stores in-frame clones only, minus some. The sample holds around 650,000 clones, about 96% seen once. Material for sequencing was naive CD8+ T cells sorted from blood. The receptors derive from a woman in her thirties in good health. Both conserved end residues are trimmed from each CDR3.

TRBV10-3	TRBJ2-1	15	AISESQREVGYNEQF
TRBV7-6	TRBJ2-5	19	ASSRSLFGLAALEREETQY
TRBV9	TRBJ1-3	13	ASSVGWGSGNTIY
TRBV2	TRBJ2-5	13	ASSEQARVDRMGY
TRBV7-6	TRBJ2-3	12	ASSLEASTDTQY
TRBV7-8	TRBJ1-1	11	ASSLEYPVEAF
TRBV5-4	-	11	ASSPGSSDEQY
TRBV2	TRBJ1-5	13	ASRAGTGRSQPQH
TRBV15	TRBJ1-4	13	ATSDRTGGQEKLF
TRBV27	TRBJ1-5	13	ASSPGTGGKQPQH
TRBV7-9	TRBJ2-5	11	AGELAEQETQY
TRBV7-8	TRBJ2-7	9	ASSFEGEQY
TRBV14	TRBJ2-3	13	ASYSPGLVPDTQY
TRBV19	TRBJ2-5	15	ASKGWTGRPLQETQY
TRBV4-1	TRBJ2-7	11	ASSQSPVSEQY
TRBV29-1	TRBJ2-7	12	SVRSGLSSYEQY
TRBV10-2	TRBJ2-7	12	ASSEHGTHYEQY
TRBV27	TRBJ2-7	11	ASSLGLAYEQY
TRBV4-1	TRBJ1-4	12	ASSPGTADEKLF
TRBV4-2	TRBJ2-3	15	ASSQAQTSGRSDTQY
TRBV27	TRBJ2-3	12	ASSLFGLTDTQY
TRBV28	TRBJ2-1	13	ASSLTSGRYNEQF
TRBV7-6	TRBJ2-7	12	ASSSYGPQYEQY
TRBV5-1	TRBJ2-5	13	ASSVQGQVPETQY
TRBV15	TRBJ2-1	11	ATSRGLGNEQF
TRBV6-1	TRBJ2-7	12	ASSDLASGYEQY
TRBV9	TRBJ2-3	11	ASSVGAMDTQY
TRBV11-2	TRBJ1-1	12	ASSPRTGGTEAF
TRBV29-1	TRBJ1-1	15	SVVTLLRTGRTTEAF
TRBV28	TRBJ2-7	12	ASSHGQGYYEQY
TRBV19	TRBJ2-3	8	ASRGDTQY
TRBV6-5	TRBJ2-2	13	ASSGDGPNFGELF
TRBV19	TRBJ1-5	13	ASRRTSGFDQPQH
TRBV4-1	-	14	ASSQDTGTGYYEQY
TRBV28	TRBJ2-7	12	ASSLMGWSYEQY
TRBV20-1	TRBJ1-4	9	SARQGGKLF
TRBV27	TRBJ2-3	12	ASSSRQATNPQY
TRBV28	TRBJ2-7	14	ASSLAPGGFGNEQY
TRBV4-1	TRBJ1-1	11	ASRVDGSKEAF
TRBV1	TRBJ2-2	18	TSSQDTVGPGWRFTGELF
TRBV23-1	TRBJ2-1	19	ASSSLQSELGSGQGYNEQF
TRBV27	TRBJ2-5	13	ASSQTTGAGGTQY
TRBV2	TRBJ2-1	12	ASSWTEDYNEQF
TRBV28	TRBJ2-7	12	ASSLQGGINEQY
TRBV10-2	TRBJ1-1	10	ASKGPGPEAF
TRBV27	TRBJ1-2	13	ASTYPDILDYGYT
TRBV4-1	TRBJ2-3	13	ASSYRDPDEGAQY
TRBV19	TRBJ2-7	11	ASSTPTSHEQY
TRBV27	TRBJ2-7	12	ASSPLDGSGEQY
TRBV9	TRBJ2-5	15	ASSVNRDRGVQETQY
TRBV11-1	TRBJ2-1	13	ASSSSGGLVSEQF
TRBV9	TRBJ1-5	13	ASSPGDGSNQPQH
TRBV12-2	TRBJ2-5	12	ASRWRGRGETQY
TRBV27	TRBJ2-7	11	ASSTSSGHEQY